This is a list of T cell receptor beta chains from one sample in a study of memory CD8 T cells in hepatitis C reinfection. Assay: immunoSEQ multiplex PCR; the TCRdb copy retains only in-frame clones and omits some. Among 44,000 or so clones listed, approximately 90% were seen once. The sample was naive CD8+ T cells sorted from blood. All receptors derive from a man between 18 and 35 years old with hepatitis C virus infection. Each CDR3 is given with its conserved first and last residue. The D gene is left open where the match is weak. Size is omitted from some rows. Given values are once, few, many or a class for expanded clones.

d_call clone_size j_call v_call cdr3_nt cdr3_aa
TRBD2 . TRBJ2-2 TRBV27 TGTGCCAGCAGGGCAGCGGGAACGAACACCGGGGAGCTGTTTTTT CASRAAGTNTGELFF
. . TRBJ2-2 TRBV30 TGTGCCTGGACCTTCATGCGCGCGGGTACCGGGGAGCTGTTTTTT CAWTFMRAGTGELFF
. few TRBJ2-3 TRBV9 TGTGCCAGCAGCGTGATGGGGGGCGGGGGAACAGATACGCAGTATTTT CASSVMGGGGTDTQYF
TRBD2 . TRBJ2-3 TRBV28 TGTGCCAGCAGTGACCCTTACGGACACCCGTCGGGTGGGGGGGGCACAGATACGCAGTATTTT CASSDPYGHPSGGGGTDTQYF
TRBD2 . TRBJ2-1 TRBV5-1 TGCGCCAGCAGACCGGGACTAGACTACAATGAGCAGTTCTTC CASRPGLDYNEQFF
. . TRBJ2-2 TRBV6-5 TGTGCCAGCAGTTCTCCCGCGGTGAACACCGGGGAGCTGTTTTTT CASSSPAVNTGELFF
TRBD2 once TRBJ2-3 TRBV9 TGTGCCAGCAGCGTACTCGGGCTAGCGGGAGCGTTAGATACGCAGTATTTT CASSVLGLAGALDTQYF
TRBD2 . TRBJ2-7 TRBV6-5 TGTGCCACCACTAGCGGGGGCTACGAGCAGTACTTC CATTSGGYEQYF
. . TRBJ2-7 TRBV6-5 . CASSSSTSGSIEQYF
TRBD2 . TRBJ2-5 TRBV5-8 TGTGCCAGCAGACCTACTAGCGGGAGTGGGGAAGAGACCCAGTACTTC CASRPTSGSGEETQYF
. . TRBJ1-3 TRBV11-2 TGTGCCAGCAGCCCCGACACCGGGGGGGCTGTGTTCGGAAACACCATATATTTT CASSPDTGGAVFGNTIYF
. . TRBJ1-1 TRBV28 TGTGCCAGCAGTTTTCCCGGGATGAACACTGAAGCTTTCTTT CASSFPGMNTEAFF
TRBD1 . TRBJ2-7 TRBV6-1 TGTGCCAGCAGTACTCTGGGACAGGGGACCGAGCAGTACTTC CASSTLGQGTEQYF
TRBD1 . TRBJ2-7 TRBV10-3 TGTGCCATCAGTGAGTCGACAGGGATCGACGAGCAGTACTTC CAISESTGIDEQYF
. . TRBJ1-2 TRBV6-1 TGTGCCAGCGTTGAGCGGGTTTTGGGTGGCTACACCTTC CASVERVLGGYTF
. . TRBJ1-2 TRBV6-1 TGTGCCAGCAGTGAAGTTAGGACACCGGCTAACTATGGCTACACCTTC CASSEVRTPANYGYTF
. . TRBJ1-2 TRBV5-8 TGTGCCAGCAGCTTACAGGCAGGGGACTATGGCTACACCTTC CASSLQAGDYGYTF
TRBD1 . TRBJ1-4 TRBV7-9 TGTGCCAGCAGCAAATACCTACAGGGGACGGGGGAAAAACTGTTTTTT CASSKYLQGTGEKLFF
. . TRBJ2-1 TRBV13 TGTGCCAGCAGCCCAGTGTCCTCCAATGAGCAGTTCTTC CASSPVSSNEQFF
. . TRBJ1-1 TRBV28 TGTGCCAGCGAGAGTTTTGAAGCTTTCTTT CASESFEAFF
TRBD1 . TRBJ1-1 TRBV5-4 TGTGCCAGCAGCGCCGCCGGGACAGAAATTAACACTGAAGCTTTCTTT CASSAAGTEINTEAFF
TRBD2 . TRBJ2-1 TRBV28 TGTGCCAGCAGTTTACCTAGCGGGGTCACCTACAATGAGCAGTTCTTC CASSLPSGVTYNEQFF
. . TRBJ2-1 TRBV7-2 TGTGCCAGCAGCTTTGCCGGGGCCTACAATGAGCAGTTCTTC CASSFAGAYNEQFF
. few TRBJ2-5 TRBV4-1 TGCGCCAGCAGCTTTACCGGAGAACAAGAGACCCAGTACTTC CASSFTGEQETQYF
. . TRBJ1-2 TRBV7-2 TGTGCCAGCAGCTCTTACGCAAGCAGGGGATCAACTCATATTTATGGCTACACCTTC CASSSYASRGSTHIYGYTF
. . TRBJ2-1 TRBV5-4 TGTGCCAGCAGCTCCGATTTTATGAGCTCCTACAATGAGCAGTTCTTC CASSSDFMSSYNEQFF
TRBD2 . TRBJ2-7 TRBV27 TGTGCCAGCAGTTTAATGCTAGCGGGAGGACCCTACGAGCAGTACTTC CASSLMLAGGPYEQYF
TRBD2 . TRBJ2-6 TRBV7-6 TGTGCCAGCAGCCCCCGGCCTAATCCGGGGGGTAGTGGGGCCAACGTCCTGACTTTC CASSPRPNPGGSGANVLTF
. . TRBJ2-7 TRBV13 TGTGCCAGCAGGACAAGCGGAGGTCACTACGAGCAGTACTTC CASRTSGGHYEQYF
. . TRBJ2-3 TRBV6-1 TGTGCCAGCAGTGACTTTACGCAGTATTTT CASSDFTQYF
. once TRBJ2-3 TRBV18 TGTGCCAGCTCACCACCACAGGGTCGAACAGATACGCAGTATTTT CASSPPQGRTDTQYF
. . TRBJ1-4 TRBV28 TGTGCCAGCAGCCCATCCCTAAATGAAAAACTGTTTTTT CASSPSLNEKLFF
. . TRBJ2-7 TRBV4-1 TGCGCCAGCAGCCAAGATGGACAAACCTACGAGCAGTACTTC CASSQDGQTYEQYF
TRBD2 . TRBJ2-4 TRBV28 TGTGCCAGCAGCCCTCCCGGGACTAGCGTGAACATTCAGTACTTC CASSPPGTSVNIQYF
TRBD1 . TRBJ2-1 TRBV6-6 TGTGCCAGCAGTTACGGGACAGGGTCGAGTGAGCAGTTCTTC CASSYGTGSSEQFF
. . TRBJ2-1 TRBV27 TGTGCCAGCAGTATTCTAGGGGGCTCCTACAATGAGCAGTTCTTC CASSILGGSYNEQFF
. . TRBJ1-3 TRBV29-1 TGCAGCGTTGGGGAGAGGGCTGGAAACACCATATATTTT CSVGERAGNTIYF
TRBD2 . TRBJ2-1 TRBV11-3 TGTGCCAGCAGCTTAGACTGGACTAGCGGGGGCGGAGAGCAGTTCTTC CASSLDWTSGGGEQFF
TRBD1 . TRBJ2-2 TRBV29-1 TGCAGCGTTGTCGGACAGGGGATTACCGGGGAGCTGTTTTTT CSVVGQGITGELFF
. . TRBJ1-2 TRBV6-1 TGTGCCAGCACTTCCGGGGCTAACTATGGCTACACCTTC CASTSGANYGYTF
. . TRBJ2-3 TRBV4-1 TGCGCCAGCAGCCCCATGGCGGGACTTAGCACAGATACGCAGTATTTT CASSPMAGLSTDTQYF
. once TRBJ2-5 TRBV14 TGTGCCAGCAGCCAAGTCGGGGTTGGAATAGAGACCCAGTACTTC CASSQVGVGIETQYF